One sample yielded the 4 T cell receptor beta chains listed below, sequenced in a study of CD8 T cells in ankylosing spondylitis. Antigen specificity for these receptors is unknown. Study outcomes and limitations: Characteristic of ankylosing spondylitis blood, it appeared, was a TCR beta motif comprising several highly homologous variants.

TCRdb reanalysed the 5' RACE reads using MiXCR and keeps one entry per CDR3 protein. The profile covers about 750,000 distinct CDR3 sequences, with over 15% appearing a single time and around a fifth taken by the ten largest. The specimen was blood, either unsorted or a sorted T cell fraction (not recorded which). The receptor source for this set is a male donor with ankylosing spondylitis.

The rearrangement uses TRBV6-2 or TRBV6-3 and TRBJ2-2; D remains unclear. This CDR3 spans 14 amino acids. Germline V gene lookup returns CDR1 MNHEY and CDR2 SVGEGT. V lost 8 bases, J lost 3 bases, and 13 bases lay in between. CDR3 DNA sequence: TGTGCCAGCCGTGAGGACCCCGACACCGGGGAGCTGTTTTTT. Translating it yields CASREDPDTGELFF.

This clonotype was detected only a few times. This chain uses TRBV11-2 with TRBJ2-7, with TRBD1 matching over 9 bases. CDR1 is SGHAT, CDR2 FQNNGV, per germline. V trimming: 5 bases; J trimming: 6 bases; junction bases outside the gene matches: 23. The CDR3 is 19 residues long. As DNA, the CDR3 is TGTGCCAGCAGCCTCGACTCACAGGGGGCTATAGGTTCCCTTGGCGAGCAGTACTTC. It codes for CASSLDSQGAIGSLGEQYF.

The chain couples TRBV12-3 or TRBV12-4 to TRBJ1-1; TRBD1 matches at 8 bases. This CDR3 has 14 residues. V was pared by 6 bases and J by 0 bases, with 3 bases of the junction left unmatched. The CDR3 coding sequence is TGTGCCAGCAGACGACAGGGGCTGAACACTGAAGCTTTCTTT. It specifies CASRRQGLNTEAFF.

The genes are TRBV7-3 and TRBJ1-2; 8 nucleotides line up with TRBD1. The CDR3 runs 13 residues. The junction had 4 bases not matched to a gene; V was cut back by 4 bases and J by 6 bases. Germline V gene sequence: CDR1 SGHTA, CDR2 FQGTGA. For the CDR3, the DNA is TGTGCCAGCAGCTCCGGACAGGGTCATGGCTACACCTTC. This codes for CASSSGQGHGYTF.